Each of the 9 T cell receptor beta chains below was sequenced from the same sample in a study of radiotherapy plus CTLA-4 blockade in lung cancer. Measured with immunoSEQ multiplex PCR; TCRdb has only the in-frame clones, and not every one. The data contain about 73,000 clones, around nine tenths of them seen just once; the ten biggest clones take up roughly two fifths. Sequenced here: peripheral blood, sampled from a patient treated with radiotherapy plus ipilimumab. These receptors originate from a human donor with non-small cell lung cancer that progressed on radiotherapy plus ipilimumab.

The CDR3 loop is CASIRTAGTPYEQYF. In DNA, the CDR3 is TGTGCCAGCATTCGAACGGCCGGGACACCCTACGAGCAGTACTTC. The chain joins TRBV2 to TRBJ2-5; weak D call: TRBD1 (6 bases). The J call could be wrong; TRBJ2-7 is a better fit for the DNA end. The CDR3 consists of 15 residues. Germline CDR1 reads SNHLY; CDR2 reads FYNNEI.

V gene TRBV9 combines with J gene TRBJ2-7, with a possible D match to TRBD1 (6 bases). Germline CDR1 is SGDLS and CDR2 is YYNGEE. Trimming stripped 2 bases from V and 4 bases from J, with 16 bases between. CDR3 length equals 15 residues. The CDR3 DNA reads TGTGCCAGCAGCGTTCCAAGGACAGCCCCATACGAGCAGTACGTC. Its translation: CASSVPRTAPYEQYV.

The gene calls are TRBV19 and TRBJ1-5, with D unresolved. Germline V lookup: CDR1 LNHDA, CDR2 SQIVND (reference sequence). The V end lost 2 bases, the J end lost 6 bases, and 8 bases lay between the germline ends. The CDR3 consists of 13 residues. The CDR3 region is CASSILVGQPQHF. CDR3 DNA sequence: TGTGCCAGTAGTATACTAGTGGGTCAGCCCCAGCATTTT.

This chain uses TRBV7-3 with TRBJ1-1; D remains ambiguous. The CDR3 is 15 amino acids. Germline V gene sequence: CDR1 SGHTA, CDR2 FQGTGA. V was pared by 2 bases and J by 1 base, with 11 bases between. For the CDR3, the DNA is TGTGCCAGCAGCTTAGCCCCAGCCCCGAACACTGAAGCTTTCTTT. Translation: CASSLAPAPNTEAFF.

The gene calls are TRBV19 and TRBJ2-7, with 16 nucleotides matching TRBD2. The CDR3 has 15 amino acids. V lost 7 bases to trimming and J lost 8 bases; unmatched junction nucleotides: 8. CDR1 and CDR2 from the germline V gene are LNHDA and SQIVND (reference sequence). CDR3 sequence (DNA): TGTGCCAGTACTCAACCGGGACTAGCGGGAGGGAAGCAGTACTTC. Protein sequence: CASTQPGLAGGKQYF.

V is TRBV19 and J is TRBJ2-7; no clear D. Looked up from germline, CDR1 is LNHDA and CDR2 is SQIVND (reference sequence). Trimming removed 6 bases at V and 1 base at J, with 10 bases between. The CDR3 covers 13 residues. The CDR3 here is CASSARDSYEQYF. The CDR3 DNA reads TGTGCCAGTAGCGCTAGGGATTCCTACGAGCAGTACTTC.

The V gene is TRBV5-1, the J gene TRBJ1-5; D might be TRBD1 (5 bases). The CDR3 extends over 16 amino acids. Germline V CDR1 and CDR2: SGHRS, YFSETQ. V was shortened by 2 bases and J by 1 base, with 13 bases between the two germline ends. For the CDR3, the DNA is TGCGCCAGCAGCTTATCAGGGTCTGGAAGCAATCAGCCCCAGCATTTT. It translates to CASSLSGSGSNQPQHF.

The chain uses TRBV6-1 and TRBJ2-3; 11 nucleotides match TRBD2. This CDR3 has 15 amino acids. Looked up from germline, CDR1 is MNHNS and CDR2 is SASEGT. After removal of 4 bases from V and 4 bases from J, the junction contained 4 bases not matched to a gene. The chain's CDR3 is CASSVGTSGPDTQYF. CDR3 bases: TGTGCCAGCAGTGTCGGGACTAGCGGCCCAGATACGCAGTATTTT.

V usage is TRBV9 and J usage is TRBJ2-1; D is unclear. There are 14 residues in the CDR3. Deletions cut 0 bases from V and 6 bases from J, with 10 bases between. Germline V gene lookup returns CDR1 SGDLS and CDR2 YYNGEE. CDR3 region: CASSVGVGSNEQFF. The CDR3 nucleotides read TGTGCCAGCAGCGTAGGTGTGGGAAGCAATGAGCAGTTCTTC.